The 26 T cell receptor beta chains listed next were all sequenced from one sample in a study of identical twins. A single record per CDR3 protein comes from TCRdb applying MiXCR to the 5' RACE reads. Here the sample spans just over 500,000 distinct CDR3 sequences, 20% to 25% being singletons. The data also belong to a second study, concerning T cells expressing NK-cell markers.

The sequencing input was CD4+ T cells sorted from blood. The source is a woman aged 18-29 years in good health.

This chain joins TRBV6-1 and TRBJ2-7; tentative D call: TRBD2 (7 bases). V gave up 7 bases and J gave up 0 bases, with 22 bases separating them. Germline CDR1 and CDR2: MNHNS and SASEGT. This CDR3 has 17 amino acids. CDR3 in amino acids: CASTPQGRLAHSYEQYF. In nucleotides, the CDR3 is TGTGCCAGCACCCCCCAGGGGAGACTAGCACACTCCTACGAGCAGTACTTC.

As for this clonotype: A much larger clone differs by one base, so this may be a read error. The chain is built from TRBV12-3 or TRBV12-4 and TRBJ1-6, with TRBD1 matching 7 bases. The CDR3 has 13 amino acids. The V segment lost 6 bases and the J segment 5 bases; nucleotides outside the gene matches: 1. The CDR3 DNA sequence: TGTGCCAGCAGAGGGACAGATAATTCACCCCTCCACTTT. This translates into CASRGTDNSPLHF.

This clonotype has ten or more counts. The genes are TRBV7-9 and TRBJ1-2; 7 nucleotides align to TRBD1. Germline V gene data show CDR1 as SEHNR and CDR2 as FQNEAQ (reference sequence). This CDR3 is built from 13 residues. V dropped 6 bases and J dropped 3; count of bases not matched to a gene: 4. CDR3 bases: TGTGCCAGCAGTCCCGGGACAGACTATGGCTACACCTTC. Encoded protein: CASSPGTDYGYTF.

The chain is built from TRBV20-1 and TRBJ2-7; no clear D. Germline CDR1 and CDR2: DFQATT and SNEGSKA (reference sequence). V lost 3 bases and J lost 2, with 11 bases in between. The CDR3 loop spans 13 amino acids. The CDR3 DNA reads TGCAGTGCTAGCGGCGGAGCAGCCTACGAGCAGTACTTC. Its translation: CSASGGAAYEQYF.

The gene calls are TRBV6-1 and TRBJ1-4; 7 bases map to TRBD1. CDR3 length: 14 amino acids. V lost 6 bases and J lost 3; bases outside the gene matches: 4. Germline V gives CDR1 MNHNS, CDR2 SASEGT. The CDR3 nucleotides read TGTGCCAGCAGGGCAGGGACAGCTAATGAAAAACTGTTTTTT. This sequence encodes CASRAGTANEKLFF.

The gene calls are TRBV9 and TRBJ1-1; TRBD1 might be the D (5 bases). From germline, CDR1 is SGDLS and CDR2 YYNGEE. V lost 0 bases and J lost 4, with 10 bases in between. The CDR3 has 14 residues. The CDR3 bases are TGTGCCAGCAGCGTAGCTTCGGGGCCCACTGAAGCTTTCTTT. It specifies CASSVASGPTEAFF.

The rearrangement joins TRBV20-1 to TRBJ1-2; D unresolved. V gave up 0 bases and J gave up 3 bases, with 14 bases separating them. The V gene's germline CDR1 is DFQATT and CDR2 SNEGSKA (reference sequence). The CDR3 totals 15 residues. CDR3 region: CSARDYMGFDYGYTF. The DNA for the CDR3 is TGCAGTGCTAGAGACTACATGGGGTTCGACTATGGCTACACCTTC.

The CDR3 nucleotides are TGTGCCAGCACTCCGTCCTCGCACTACTCCTACGAGCAGTACTTC. As protein: CASTPSSHYSYEQYF. V gene TRBV6-1 combines with J gene TRBJ2-7, with D uncertain. Germline V gives CDR1 MNHNS, CDR2 SASEGT. The CDR3 covers 15 residues. Trimming stripped 7 bases from V and 0 bases from J, with 16 bases between.

CDR3 sequence: CASSKEGQGTYYGYTF. CDR3 coding DNA: TGTGCCAGCAGCAAAGAGGGGCAGGGGACGTACTATGGCTACACCTTC. This chain uses TRBV21-1 with TRBJ1-2; the table's TRBD1 call for D was not verified on the DNA. TRBV21-1 constitutes a pseudogene. This CDR3 is built from 16 residues.

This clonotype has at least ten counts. This CDR3 is CASGFWLGTYNEQFF. The CDR3 DNA reads TGTGCTAGTGGTTTTTGGCTAGGGACCTACAATGAGCAGTTCTTC. The chain uses TRBV12-5 and TRBJ2-1; D uncertain. The germline V gene encodes CDR1 LGHNT and CDR2 FRNRAP. Between the trimmed V and J ends, which lost 3 bases and 2 bases, there was a span of 11 bases. The CDR3 sequence is 15 residues long.

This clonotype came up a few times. The CDR3 here is CASTYTYTGELFF. The CDR3 nucleotides are TGTGCCAGCACCTACACCTACACCGGGGAGCTGTTTTTT. J is TRBJ2-2 and V is TRBV6-6; D gene unclear. V lost 7 bases to trimming and J lost 3 bases, with 9 bases between them. Germline CDR1 and CDR2: MNHNY and SVGAGI (reference sequence). This CDR3 comprises 13 residues.

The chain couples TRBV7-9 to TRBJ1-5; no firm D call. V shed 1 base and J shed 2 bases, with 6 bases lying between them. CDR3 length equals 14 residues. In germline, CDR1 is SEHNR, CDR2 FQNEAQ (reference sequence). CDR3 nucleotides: TGTGCCAGCAGCTTAGACCAGGGCAATCAGCCCCAGCATTTT. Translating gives CASSLDQGNQPQHF.

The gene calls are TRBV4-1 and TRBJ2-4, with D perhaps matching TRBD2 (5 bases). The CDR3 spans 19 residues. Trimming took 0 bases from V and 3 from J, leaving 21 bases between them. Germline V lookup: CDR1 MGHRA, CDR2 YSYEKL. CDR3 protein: CASSQDTDRAGVRKNIQYF. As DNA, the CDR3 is TGCGCCAGCAGCCAAGACACTGATCGGGCCGGGGTCCGCAAAAACATTCAGTACTTC.

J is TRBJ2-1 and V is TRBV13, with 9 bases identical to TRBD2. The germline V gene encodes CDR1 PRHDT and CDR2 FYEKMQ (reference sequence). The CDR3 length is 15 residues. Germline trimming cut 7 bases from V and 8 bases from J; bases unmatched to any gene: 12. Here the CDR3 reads CASKHLGLAYDEQFF. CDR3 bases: TGTGCCAGCAAACACTTGGGACTAGCTTATGATGAGCAGTTCTTC.

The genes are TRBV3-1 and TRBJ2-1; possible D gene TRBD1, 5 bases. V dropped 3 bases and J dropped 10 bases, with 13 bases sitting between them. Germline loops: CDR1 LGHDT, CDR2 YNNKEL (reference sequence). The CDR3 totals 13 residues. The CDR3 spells CASSHFGAGEQFF. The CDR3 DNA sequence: TGTGCCAGCAGCCACTTTGGGGCAGGGGAGCAGTTCTTC.

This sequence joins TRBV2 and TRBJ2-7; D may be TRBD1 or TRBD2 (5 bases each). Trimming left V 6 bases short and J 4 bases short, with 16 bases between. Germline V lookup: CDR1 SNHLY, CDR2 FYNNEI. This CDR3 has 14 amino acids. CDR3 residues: CASRDGGIGYEQYF. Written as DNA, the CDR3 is TGTGCCAGCAGGGATGGGGGAATCGGATACGAGCAGTACTTC.

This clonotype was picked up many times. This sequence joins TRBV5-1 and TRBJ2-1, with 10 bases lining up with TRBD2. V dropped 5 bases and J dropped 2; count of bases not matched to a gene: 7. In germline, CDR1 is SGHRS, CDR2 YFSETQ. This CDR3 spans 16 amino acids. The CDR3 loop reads CASRGGLAVTYNEQFF. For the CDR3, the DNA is TGCGCCAGCAGGGGTGGACTAGCGGTTACCTACAATGAGCAGTTCTTC.

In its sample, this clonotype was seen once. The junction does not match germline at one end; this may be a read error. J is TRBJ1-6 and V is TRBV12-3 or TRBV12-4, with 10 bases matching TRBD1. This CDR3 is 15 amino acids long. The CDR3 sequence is CTSSLEGQGRSPLHF. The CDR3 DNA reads TGTACCAGCAGCCTCGAGGGACAGGGGAGATCACCCCTCCACTTT.

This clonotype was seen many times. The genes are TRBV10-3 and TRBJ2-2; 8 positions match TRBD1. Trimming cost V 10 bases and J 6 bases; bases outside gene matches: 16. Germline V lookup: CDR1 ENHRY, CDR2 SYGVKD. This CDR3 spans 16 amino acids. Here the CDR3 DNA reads TGTGCCACCACGACAGGGGCCCTTTCGGGGGCCGGGGAGCTGTTTTTT. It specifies CATTTGALSGAGELFF.

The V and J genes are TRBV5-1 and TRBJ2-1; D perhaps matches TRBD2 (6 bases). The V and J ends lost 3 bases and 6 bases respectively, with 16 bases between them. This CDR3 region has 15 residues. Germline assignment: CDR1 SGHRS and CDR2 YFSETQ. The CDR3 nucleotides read TGCGCCAGCAGCTACGGGGGAGGCCCCGGCAATGAGCAGTTCTTC. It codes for CASSYGGGPGNEQFF.

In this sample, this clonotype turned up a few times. DNA of the CDR3: TGTGCCATCAGGGGACAGAACAGTTCTGCCGGGTGCACCTTC. It translates to CAIRGQNSSAGCTF. The rearrangement joins TRBV10-3 to TRBJ1-2; 7 bases are shared with TRBD1. V shed 6 bases and J 13 bases; nucleotides not matched to a gene: 17. Germline V CDR1 and CDR2: ENHRY, SYGVKD. The CDR3 contains 14 residues.

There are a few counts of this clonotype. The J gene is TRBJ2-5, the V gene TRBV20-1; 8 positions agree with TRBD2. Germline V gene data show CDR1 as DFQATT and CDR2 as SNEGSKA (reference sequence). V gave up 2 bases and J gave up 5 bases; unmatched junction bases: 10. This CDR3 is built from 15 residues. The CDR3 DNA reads TGCAGTGCTAGACGCGATAGACTAGCGAAGGAGACCCAGTACTTC. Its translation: CSARRDRLAKETQYF.

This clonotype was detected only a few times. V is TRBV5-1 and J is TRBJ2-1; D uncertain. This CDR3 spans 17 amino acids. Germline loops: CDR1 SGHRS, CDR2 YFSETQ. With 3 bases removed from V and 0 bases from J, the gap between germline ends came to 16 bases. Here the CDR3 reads CASSSLPSGSSYNEQFF. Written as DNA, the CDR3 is TGCGCCAGCAGCTCCCTCCCCTCCGGAAGCTCCTACAATGAGCAGTTCTTC.

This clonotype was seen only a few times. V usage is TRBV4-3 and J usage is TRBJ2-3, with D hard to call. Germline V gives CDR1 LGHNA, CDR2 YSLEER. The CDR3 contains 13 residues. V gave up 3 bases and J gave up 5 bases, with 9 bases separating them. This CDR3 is CASSQSTRDTQYF. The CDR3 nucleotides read TGCGCCAGCAGCCAGTCGACGCGAGATACGCAGTATTTT.

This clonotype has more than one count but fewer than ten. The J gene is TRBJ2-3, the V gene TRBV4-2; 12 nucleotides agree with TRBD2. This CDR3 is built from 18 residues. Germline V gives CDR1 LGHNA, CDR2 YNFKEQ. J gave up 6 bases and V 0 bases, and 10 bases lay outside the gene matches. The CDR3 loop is CASSQEAPTSGRVDTQYF. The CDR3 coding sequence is TGTGCCAGCAGCCAAGAGGCCCCGACTAGCGGGAGAGTGGATACGCAGTATTTT.

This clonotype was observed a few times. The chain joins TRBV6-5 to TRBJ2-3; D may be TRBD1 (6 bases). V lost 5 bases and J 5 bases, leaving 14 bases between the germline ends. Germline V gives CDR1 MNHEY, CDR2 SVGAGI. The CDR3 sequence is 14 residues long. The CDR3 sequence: CASSIQGSEDTQYF. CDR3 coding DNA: TGTGCCAGCAGTATACAGGGTTCGGAAGATACGCAGTATTTT.